This TCR beta chain comes out of a study of blood T cells in healthy people across ages. With respect to this clonotype: Its antigen is undetermined.

The study, taken as a whole, reports: Naive CD4+ cell counts and diversity both ran higher in long-lived than in aged donors.

A sample-barcoded 5' primer and a J-beta primer mix were used in a second PCR of roughly 6 to 11 cycles. Individual samples furnished no less than 2.5 million CDR3-containing paired-end reads apiece. TCRdb redid the calling of the 5' RACE reads with MiXCR, one entry per CDR3 protein. Counted here are about 650,000 distinct CDR3 sequences, 32% occurring once; the ten biggest clones make up 15%. The specimen was blood. The receptor was isolated from a woman older than 75 in good health.

The CDR3 reads CASSLSGSRGQGMIEAFF. The CDR3, as DNA: TGTGCCAGCAGCTTATCTGGGTCTAGGGGACAGGGCATGATCGAAGCTTTCTTT. The chain uses TRBV7-8 and TRBJ1-1, with 9 positions matching TRBD1. CDR1 is SGHVS, CDR2 FQNEAQ, per germline. The CDR3 runs to 18 residues. J gave up 8 bases and V 2 bases, and 18 bases lay outside the gene matches. Combining the CDR3 with reference TRBV7-8 and TRBJ1-1 gives the whole variable domain GAGVSQSPRYKVAKRGQDVALRCDPISGHVSLFWYQQALGQGPEFLTYFQNEAQLDKSGLPSDRFFAERPEGSVSTLKIQRTQQEDSAVYLCASSLSGSRGQGMIEAFFGQGTRLTVV.